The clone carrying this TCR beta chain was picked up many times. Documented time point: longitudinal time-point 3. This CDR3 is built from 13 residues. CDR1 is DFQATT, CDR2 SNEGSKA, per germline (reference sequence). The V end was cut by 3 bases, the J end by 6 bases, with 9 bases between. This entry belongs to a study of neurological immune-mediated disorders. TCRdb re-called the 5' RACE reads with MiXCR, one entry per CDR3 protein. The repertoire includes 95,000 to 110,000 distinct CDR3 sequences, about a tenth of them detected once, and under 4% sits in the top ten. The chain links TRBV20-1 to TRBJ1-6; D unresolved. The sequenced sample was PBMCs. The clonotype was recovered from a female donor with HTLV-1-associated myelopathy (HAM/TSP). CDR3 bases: TGCAGTGCTAGGTTGGACGGTAATTCACCCCTCCACTTT. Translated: CSARLDGNSPLHF.